Each of the 3 T cell receptor beta chains below was sequenced from the same sample in a study of T cells in Graves' hyperthyroidism and ophthalmopathy. Template material for amplifying TCR beta CDR3 regions consisted of RNA transcripts. In the first-round RT-PCR of the TCR CDR3, the HTBI primer set was used. TCRdb re-called the multiplex PCR reads through MiXCR, storing one row per CDR3 protein. The data show approximately 600,000 distinct CDR3 sequences, around 20% seen once. The sample comprised blood. These receptor sequences come from a man younger than 40 with Graves' ophthalmopathy.

The sample holds a few counts of this clonotype. This chain uses TRBV29-1 with TRBJ1-1, with TRBD1 matching over 7 bases. After removal of 7 bases from V and 1 base from J, the junction contained 6 bases not matched to a gene. The germline CDR1 and CDR2 sequences are SQVTM and ANQGSEA. The CDR3 covers 13 residues. The DNA of the CDR3 is TGCAGCGCCGAGGGACAGCAGAACACTGAAGCTTTCTTT. Amino acid sequence: CSAEGQQNTEAFF. The complete variable domain, with remaining parts taken from reference TRBV29-1 and TRBJ1-1, reads SAVISQKPSRDICQRGTSLTIQCQVDSQVTMMFWYRQQPGQSLTLIATANQGSEATYESGFVIDKFPISRPNLTFSTLTVSNMSPEDSSIYLCSAEGQQNTEAFFGQGTRLTVV.

The chain employs TRBV7-9 and TRBJ2-1, with 8 bases matching TRBD1. This CDR3 has 15 amino acids. The trim removed 5 bases at V and 5 bases at J, leaving 8 bases unmatched. The germline V gene has CDR1 SEHNR and CDR2 FQNEAQ (reference sequence). The CDR3 sequence is CASSAPGQGHNEQFF. For the CDR3, the DNA is TGTGCCAGCAGCGCACCCGGACAGGGCCACAATGAGCAGTTCTTC.

This clonotype was seen at least ten times. V and J are TRBV5-1 and TRBJ1-1; D gene unclear. This CDR3 is 13 amino acids long. V lost 3 bases and J 0 bases, leaving 6 bases between the germline ends. Germline lookup yields CDR1 SGHRS and CDR2 YFSETQ. For the CDR3, the DNA is TGCGCCAGCAGCTGGTCGGTGAACACTGAAGCTTTCTTT. It encodes CASSWSVNTEAFF.